Each of the 27 T cell receptor beta chains below was sequenced from the same sample in a study of blood T cell repertoires in COVID-19. Sequencing was performed with immunoSEQ multiplex PCR; in TCRdb, only in-frame clones are kept and a portion is missing. The sample has some 220,000 clones, about 83% seen once. The specimen sequenced was peripheral blood. Receptors were obtained from a woman aged 25 to 39 with COVID-19, enrolled during active disease.

This clone was picked up a small number of times. This chain uses TRBV7-3 with TRBJ1-6, with 9 bases lining up with TRBD1. Trimming took 3 bases from V and 11 from J; bases not matched to a gene: 8. The CDR3 covers 15 residues. Germline V lookup: CDR1 SGHTA, CDR2 FQGTGA. This CDR3 is CASSLLGTGNTPLHF. The CDR3 nucleotides read TGTGCCAGCAGCTTGTTAGGGACAGGGAACACACCCCTCCACTTT.

The chain links TRBV19 to TRBJ1-2, with D possibly matching TRBD1 (5 bases). In germline, CDR1 is LNHDA, CDR2 SQIVND (reference sequence). The CDR3 totals 13 residues. V was shortened by 2 bases and J by 6 bases, with 10 bases between the two germline ends. The chain's CDR3 is CASSILGEDGYTF. The DNA for the CDR3 is TGTGCCAGTAGTATATTAGGGGAGGATGGCTACACCTTC.

The V gene is TRBV13, the J gene TRBJ1-6, with TRBD1 as a possible D gene (6 bases). The V gene's germline CDR1 is PRHDT and CDR2 FYEKMQ (reference sequence). The CDR3 covers 16 residues. The V and J ends lost 4 bases and 9 bases respectively, with 19 bases between them. The CDR3 nucleotides are TGTGCCAGCAGCTCACAGGGTCGGGGAGCGAGTTCACCCCTCCACTTT. Translation: CASSSQGRGASSPLHF.

J is TRBJ1-3 and V is TRBV9; weak D call: TRBD1 (6 bases). V dropped 0 bases and J dropped 0 bases, with 10 bases sitting between them. This CDR3 has 16 amino acids. Germline V CDR1 and CDR2: SGDLS, YYNGEE. CDR3 bases: TGTGCCAGCAGCGTAGGAGGGGGAAACTCTGGAAACACCATATATTTT. This codes for CASSVGGGNSGNTIYF.

The chain joins TRBV9 to TRBJ2-3; TRBD1 might be the D (6 bases). Trimming took 3 bases from V and 0 from J, leaving 8 bases between them. CDR1 and CDR2 (germline): SGDLS, YYNGEE. The CDR3 runs 14 residues. The CDR3 loop is CASSGTVSTDTQYF. The DNA for the CDR3 is TGTGCCAGCAGCGGGACAGTTAGCACAGATACGCAGTATTTT.

The chain has TRBV5-1 and TRBJ2-7; D perhaps matches TRBD2 (6 bases). The V end was cut by 4 bases, the J end by 4 bases, with 15 bases between. CDR1 is SGHRS, CDR2 YFSETQ, per germline. This CDR3 is built from 14 residues. The CDR3 sequence is CASSPGALAYEQYF. For the CDR3, the DNA is TGCGCCAGCAGCCCCGGCGCACTAGCTTACGAGCAGTACTTC.

The CDR3 nucleotides are TGTGCCAGCAGCCTACCCCCCAGGGGGAACACTGAAGCTTTCTTT. Its translation: CASSLPPRGNTEAFF. V usage is TRBV7-9 and J usage is TRBJ1-1; possible D gene TRBD1, 6 bases. CDR1 is SEHNR, CDR2 FQNEAQ, per germline (reference sequence). This CDR3 is 15 amino acids long. Trimming pared 5 bases from V and 1 base from J, leaving 14 bases between.

For this clone: In the same sample, other DNA sequences code for this CDR3. The chain has TRBV19 and TRBJ1-2; TRBD1 aligns across 7 bases. CDR1 and CDR2 (germline): LNHDA, SQIVND (reference sequence). Trimming removed 1 base from V and 2 bases from J; junction bases left unmatched: 1. CDR3 length: 14 amino acids. In nucleotides, the CDR3 is TGTGCCAGTAGTATAGTAGGGGGCAACTATGGCTACACCTTC. This encodes CASSIVGGNYGYTF.

The chain recombines TRBV19 with TRBJ2-4; a possible D gene is TRBD2 (6 bases). The germline CDR1 and CDR2 sequences are LNHDA and SQIVND (reference sequence). The CDR3 runs 16 residues. The V gene lost 2 bases and the J gene lost 0 bases, with 11 bases spanning the gap. The CDR3 DNA sequence: TGTGCCAGTAGTATAAGGAGGGTCCTAGCCAAAAACATTCAGTACTTC. Protein: CASSIRRVLAKNIQYF.

The chain couples TRBV14 to TRBJ1-4; D is undetermined. The CDR3 spans 11 residues. Germline V gene data show CDR1 as SGHDN and CDR2 as FVKESK. Trimming took 3 bases from V and 11 from J, leaving 7 bases between them. The CDR3 reads CASSHGGKLFF. Written as DNA, the CDR3 is TGTGCCAGCAGCCATGGCGGGAAACTGTTTTTT. Together with reference TRBV14 and TRBJ1-4, the CDR3 gives the full variable domain: EAGVTQFPSHSVIEKGQTVTLRCDPISGHDNLYWYRRVMGKEIKFLLHFVKESKQDESGMPNNRFLAERTGGTYSTLKVQPAELEDSGVYFCASSHGGKLFFGSGTQLSVL.

This clone was counted a few times. The V call is TRBV7-9, the J call TRBJ2-3; 9 nucleotides line up with TRBD1. The CDR3 runs 17 residues. Germline V gene sequence: CDR1 SEHNR, CDR2 FQNEAQ (reference sequence). Unmatched junction bases numbered 10, after V lost 5 bases and J lost 1 base. The CDR3 region has the DNA TGTGCCAGCAGCCCTTGGACAGGGGTTGGGGGCACAGATACGCAGTATTTT. Residues: CASSPWTGVGGTDTQYF.

V is TRBV10-3 and J is TRBJ1-2; D call uncertain. The ends were cut back, 0 bases at V and 8 bases at J, with 10 bases in the middle. The CDR3 sequence is 13 residues long. Germline CDR1 is ENHRY and CDR2 is SYGVKD. The CDR3 DNA follows: TGTGCCATCAGTGAGTCTTTCGATGGCGGCTACACCTTC. It is translated as CAISESFDGGYTF.

Concerning this clone itself: The identical CDR3 is also encoded by other nucleotide sequences in the sample. The CDR3 spells CSVGQGAYEQYF. The CDR3, as DNA: TGCAGCGTTGGACAGGGGGCATACGAGCAGTACTTC. The chain joins TRBV29-1 to TRBJ2-7; TRBD1 agrees at 10 bases. Germline CDR1 is SQVTM and CDR2 is ANQGSEA. The CDR3 spans 12 residues. J lost 4 bases, V lost 4 bases, and 1 base had no gene match.

The table lists this clone with a count of one. This specimen includes other DNA sequences encoding the same CDR3. CDR3 in DNA: TGTGCCAGCAGCCAAGGGACACGGAGTGGAAACACCATATATTTT. It yields the protein CASSQGTRSGNTIYF. This rearrangement joins TRBV3-1 (or the pseudogene TRBV3-2) to TRBJ1-3; tentative D call: TRBD1 (5 bases). In germline, CDR1 is LGHDT, CDR2 YNNKEL (reference sequence). Trimming pared 1 base from V and 3 bases from J, leaving 10 bases between. The length of the CDR3 is 15 residues.

The V call is TRBV4-1, the J call TRBJ2-1, with 11 bases that match TRBD2. The CDR3 has 16 residues. V gave up 4 bases and J gave up 8 bases; unmatched junction bases: 10. Germline V gene data show CDR1 as MGHRA and CDR2 as YSYEKL. The CDR3 bases are TGCGCCAGCAGCCGCCCACTAGCGGGAGCCTCAGATGAGCAGTTCTTC. Amino acid sequence: CASSRPLAGASDEQFF.

The chain joins TRBV7-2 to TRBJ1-1; D perhaps matches TRBD1 (5 bases). Trimming took 6 bases from V and 5 from J, leaving 19 bases between them. The CDR3 extends over 15 amino acids. Germline values: CDR1 SGHTA, CDR2 FQGNSA. The CDR3 spells CASSFAWGGGTEAFF. The CDR3 nucleotides are TGTGCCAGCAGTTTCGCTTGGGGTGGGGGGACTGAAGCTTTCTTT.

V is TRBV6-1 and J is TRBJ1-1; D unclear. This CDR3 is built from 15 residues. Germline CDR1 is MNHNS and CDR2 is SASEGT. V shed 2 bases and J shed 4 bases, with 14 bases lying between them. The CDR3 loop reads CASSEQAGGLTEAFF. DNA for the CDR3: TGTGCCAGCAGTGAACAGGCGGGAGGGCTCACTGAAGCTTTCTTT.

Written as DNA, the CDR3 is TGTGCCAGCAGCCCGGGGAGGGCACGGCAAGAGACCCAGTACTTC. Encoded protein: CASSPGRARQETQYF. The chain links TRBV5-4 to TRBJ2-5; 7 nucleotides line up with TRBD2. The ends lost 4 bases at V and 2 bases at J; junction bases unmatched: 8. Germline V gives CDR1 SGHNT, CDR2 YYREEE (reference sequence). The CDR3 is made up of 15 amino acids.

The V call is TRBV6-1, the J call TRBJ1-1; the D is unclear. The CDR3 spans 12 residues. Germline-derived CDR1 and CDR2 are MNHNS and SASEGT. V was clipped by 3 bases and J by 4 bases, with 6 bases between them. CDR3 amino acids: CASSDALTEAFF. In nucleotides, the CDR3 is TGTGCCAGCAGTGATGCACTCACTGAAGCTTTCTTT.

The chain has TRBV27 and TRBJ2-7; D gene uncertain. This CDR3 is built from 13 residues. Germline V CDR1 and CDR2: MNHEY, SMNVEV (reference sequence). V lost 5 bases and J lost 2, with 10 bases in between. The CDR3: CASSPNLPYEQYF. CDR3 in DNA: TGTGCCAGCAGTCCAAACCTACCCTACGAGCAGTACTTC.

In this sample, this clone turned up once. This sequence joins TRBV29-1 and TRBJ2-1, with 7 bases fitting TRBD1. CDR1 and CDR2 from the germline V gene are SQVTM and ANQGSEA. This CDR3 has 16 amino acids. V lost 6 bases to trimming and J lost 16 bases; unmatched junction nucleotides: 27. CDR3 DNA: TGCAGCGTAGGACAAAACAGGGGCGGAGAGACGGTGAGCTTATTCTTC. Translating gives CSVGQNRGGETVSLFF.

The rearrangement links TRBV2 to TRBJ1-6; 7 nucleotides line up with TRBD1. The length of the CDR3 is 14 residues. Germline CDR1 and CDR2: SNHLY and FYNNEI. V dropped 6 bases and J dropped 4; count of bases not matched to a gene: 3. The CDR3 DNA follows: TGTGCCAGCAGGACGACAGGGTATAATTCACCCCTCCACTTT. Residues: CASRTTGYNSPLHF.

This clone was counted a few times. This chain links TRBV3-1 (or the pseudogene TRBV3-2) with TRBJ1-5; 8 bases map to TRBD1. This CDR3 is 15 amino acids long. V was clipped by 1 base and J by 6 bases; unmatched bases: 5. The germline V gene has CDR1 LGHDT and CDR2 YNNKEL (reference sequence). The CDR3 nucleotides read TGTGCCAGCAGCCAAGGGACAGGGTACAGTCAGCCCCAGCATTTT. Translating it yields CASSQGTGYSQPQHF.

The rearrangement joins TRBV30 to TRBJ1-2; no definite D call. V lost 1 base to trimming and J lost 6 bases, with 3 bases between them. The CDR3 runs 10 residues. Germline V gene lookup returns CDR1 GTSNPN and CDR2 SVGIG (reference sequence). CDR3 sequence (DNA): TGTGCCTGGAGTGGGCATGGCTACACCTTC. This encodes CAWSGHGYTF.

The chain is built from TRBV7-2 and TRBJ2-7; 11 bases are shared with TRBD2. The V segment lost 5 bases and the J segment 5 bases; nucleotides outside the gene matches: 2. CDR1 is SGHTA and CDR2 is FQGNSA in the germline V gene. This CDR3 comprises 13 residues. The CDR3 region is CASSRLAGHEQYF. The CDR3, as DNA: TGTGCCAGCAGCCGACTAGCGGGACACGAGCAGTACTTC.

This clone was seen once. The chain combines TRBV7-2 with TRBJ2-1; 12 bases agree with TRBD1. The CDR3 runs to 16 residues. CDR1 is SGHTA, CDR2 FQGNSA, per germline. Trimming cost V 5 bases and J 7 bases; bases outside gene matches: 9. The CDR3 DNA reads as TGTGCCAGCAGCACCCAGGGACAGGGGGCAGCAAATGAGCAGTTCTTC. The encoded protein is CASSTQGQGAANEQFF.

This clone was seen only once. The chain recombines TRBV4-3 with TRBJ2-7; a possible D gene is TRBD1 (6 bases). The CDR3 sequence is 18 residues long. Trimming cost V 0 bases and J 0 bases, with 18 bases left between them. Germline lookup yields CDR1 LGHNA and CDR2 YSLEER. CDR3 coding DNA: TGCGCCAGCAGCCAAGATCTCCCAGGGGCGCCAAACTCCTACGAGCAGTACTTC. Amino acid sequence: CASSQDLPGAPNSYEQYF.